This T cell receptor beta chain comes out of a study of CD8 T cells in Susac syndrome. The study, taken as a whole, reports: As the study acknowledged, the number of individuals who were part of its TCR sequencing and HLA analysis was relatively small.

Reverse transcription of roughly 0.45 to 1 ug RNA was carried out with random hexamers. From the immunoSEQ multiplex PCR reads, TCRdb called clonotypes with MiXCR, one entry per CDR3 protein. The profile shows roughly 89,000 distinct CDR3 sequences, about 95% of them singletons. As to this clonotype: What it binds is unknown.

FACS enriched CD8+ TEMRA cells, while bulk CD8+ and CD4+ were negatively isolated. Sequenced material: CD8+ T cells from PBMCs. The sequence was collected from a human donor with Susac syndrome.

This chain's CDR3 is CSVSLTSTGSFMNTEAFF. CDR3 sequence (DNA): TGCAGCGTGAGTCTTACCTCGACAGGATCCTTTATGAACACTGAAGCTTTCTTT. The genes are TRBV29-1 and TRBJ1-1; tentatively, D is TRBD1 (6 bases). Germline loops: CDR1 SQVTM, CDR2 ANQGSEA. With 6 bases removed from V and 0 bases from J, the gap between germline ends came to 26 bases. The CDR3 extends over 18 amino acids.